This T cell receptor (beta chain) came from a study of T cell responses to AZD1222 COVID-19 vaccine. The CDR3 sequence is 15 residues long. V lost 8 bases to trimming and J lost 0 bases; unmatched junction nucleotides: 7. Per germline, CDR1 MNHEY and CDR2 SVGAGI. Assay: immunoSEQ multiplex PCR; the TCRdb copy retains only in-frame clones and omits some. Of around 100,000 clones listed, about 95% are singletons. The chain joins TRBV6-5 to TRBJ1-1; 9 bases are shared with TRBD1. The origin of this receptor is an adult in good health. Source: peripheral blood, taken on day 0 of AZD1222 vaccination. DNA for the CDR3: TGTGCCAGCGTTATACAGGGGGCGATGAACACTGAAGCTTTCTTT. Its protein product is CASVIQGAMNTEAFF.